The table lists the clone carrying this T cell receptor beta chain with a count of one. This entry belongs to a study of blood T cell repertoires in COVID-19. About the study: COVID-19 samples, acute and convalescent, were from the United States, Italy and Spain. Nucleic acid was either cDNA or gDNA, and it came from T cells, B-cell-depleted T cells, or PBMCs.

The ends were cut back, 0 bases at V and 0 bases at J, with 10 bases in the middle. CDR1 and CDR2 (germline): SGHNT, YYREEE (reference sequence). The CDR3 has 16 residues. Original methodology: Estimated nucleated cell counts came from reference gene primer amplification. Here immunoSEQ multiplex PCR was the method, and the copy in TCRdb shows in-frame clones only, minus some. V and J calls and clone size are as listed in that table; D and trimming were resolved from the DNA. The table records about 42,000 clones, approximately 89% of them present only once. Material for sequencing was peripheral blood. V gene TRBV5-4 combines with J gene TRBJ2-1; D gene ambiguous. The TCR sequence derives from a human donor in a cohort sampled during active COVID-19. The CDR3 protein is CASSLAGTYSYNEQFF. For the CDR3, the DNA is TGTGCCAGCAGCTTGGCAGGCACTTACTCCTACAATGAGCAGTTCTTC.